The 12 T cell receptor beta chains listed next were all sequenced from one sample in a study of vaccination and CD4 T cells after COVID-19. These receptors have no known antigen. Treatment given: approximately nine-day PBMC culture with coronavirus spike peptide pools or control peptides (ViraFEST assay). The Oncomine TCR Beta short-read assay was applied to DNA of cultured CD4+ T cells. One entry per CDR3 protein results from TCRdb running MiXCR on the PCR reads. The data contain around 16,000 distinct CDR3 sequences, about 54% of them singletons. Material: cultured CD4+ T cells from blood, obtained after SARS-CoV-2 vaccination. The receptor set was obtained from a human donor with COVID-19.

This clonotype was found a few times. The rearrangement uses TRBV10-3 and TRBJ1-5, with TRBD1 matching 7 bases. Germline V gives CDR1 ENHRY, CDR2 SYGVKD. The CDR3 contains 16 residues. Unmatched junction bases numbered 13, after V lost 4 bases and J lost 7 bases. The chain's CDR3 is CAISAGQIGTVQPQHF. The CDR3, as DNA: TGTGCCATCAGTGCAGGCCAAATTGGGACAGTCCAGCCCCAGCATTTT.

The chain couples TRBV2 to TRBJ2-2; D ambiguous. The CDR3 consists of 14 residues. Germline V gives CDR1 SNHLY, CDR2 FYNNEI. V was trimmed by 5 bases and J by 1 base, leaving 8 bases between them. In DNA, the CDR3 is TGTGCCAGCAGTACGACTGGGAACACCGGGGAGCTGTTTTTT. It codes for CASSTTGNTGELFF.

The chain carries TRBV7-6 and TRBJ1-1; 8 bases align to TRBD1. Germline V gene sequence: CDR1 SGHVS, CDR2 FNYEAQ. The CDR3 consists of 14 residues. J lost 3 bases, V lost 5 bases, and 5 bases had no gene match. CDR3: CASSITGGDTEAFF. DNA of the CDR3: TGTGCCAGCAGCATCACAGGGGGTGACACTGAAGCTTTCTTT.

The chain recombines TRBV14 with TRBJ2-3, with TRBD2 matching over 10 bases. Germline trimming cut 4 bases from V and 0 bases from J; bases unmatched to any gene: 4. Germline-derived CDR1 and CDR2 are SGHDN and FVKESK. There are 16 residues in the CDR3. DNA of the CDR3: TGTGCCAGCAGCCGGACTAGCGGATACAGCACAGATACGCAGTATTTT. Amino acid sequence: CASSRTSGYSTDTQYF. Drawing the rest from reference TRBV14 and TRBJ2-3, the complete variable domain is EAGVTQFPSHSVIEKGQTVTLRCDPISGHDNLYWYRRVMGKEIKFLLHFVKESKQDESGMPNNRFLAERTGGTYSTLKVQPAELEDSGVYFCASSRTSGYSTDTQYFGPGTRLTVL.

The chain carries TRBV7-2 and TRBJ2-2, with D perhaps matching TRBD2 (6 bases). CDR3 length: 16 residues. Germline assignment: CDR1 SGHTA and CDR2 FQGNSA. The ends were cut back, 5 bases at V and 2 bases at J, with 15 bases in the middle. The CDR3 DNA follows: TGTGCCAGCAGCATGGGGAGGAACCGAAACACCGGGGAGCTGTTTTTT. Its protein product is CASSMGRNRNTGELFF.

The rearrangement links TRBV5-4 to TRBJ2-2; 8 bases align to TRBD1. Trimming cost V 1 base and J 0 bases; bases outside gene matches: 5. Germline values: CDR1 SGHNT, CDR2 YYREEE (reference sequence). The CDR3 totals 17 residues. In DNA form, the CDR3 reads TGTGCCAGCAGCTTGCCCGGGACAGGCTCGAACACCGGGGAGCTGTTTTTT. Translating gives CASSLPGTGSNTGELFF. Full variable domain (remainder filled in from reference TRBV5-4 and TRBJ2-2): ETGVTQSPTHLIKTRGQQVTLRCSSQSGHNTVSWYQQALGQGPQFIFQYYREEENGRGNFPPRFSGLQFPNYSSELNVNALELDDSALYLCASSLPGTGSNTGELFFGEGSRLTVL.

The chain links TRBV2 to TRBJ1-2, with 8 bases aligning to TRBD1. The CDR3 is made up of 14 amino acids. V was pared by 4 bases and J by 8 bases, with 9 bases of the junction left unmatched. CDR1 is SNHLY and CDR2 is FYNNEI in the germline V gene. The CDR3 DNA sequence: TGTGCCAGCAGTGTTGTACAGGGGGTAGGCGGCTACACCTTC. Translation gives CASSVVQGVGGYTF.

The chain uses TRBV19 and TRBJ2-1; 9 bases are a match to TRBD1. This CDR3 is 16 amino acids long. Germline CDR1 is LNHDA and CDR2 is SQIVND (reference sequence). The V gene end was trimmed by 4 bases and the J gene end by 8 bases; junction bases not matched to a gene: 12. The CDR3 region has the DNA TGTGCCAGTAGTACCCAAAACAGGGGGCTTATGGATGAGCAGTTCTTC. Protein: CASSTQNRGLMDEQFF.

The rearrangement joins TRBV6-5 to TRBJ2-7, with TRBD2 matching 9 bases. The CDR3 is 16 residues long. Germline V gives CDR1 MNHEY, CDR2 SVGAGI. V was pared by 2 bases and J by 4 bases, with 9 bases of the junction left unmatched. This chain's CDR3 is CASSYPSGGSPYEQYF. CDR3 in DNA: TGTGCCAGCAGTTACCCCAGCGGGGGGTCCCCTTACGAGCAGTACTTC.

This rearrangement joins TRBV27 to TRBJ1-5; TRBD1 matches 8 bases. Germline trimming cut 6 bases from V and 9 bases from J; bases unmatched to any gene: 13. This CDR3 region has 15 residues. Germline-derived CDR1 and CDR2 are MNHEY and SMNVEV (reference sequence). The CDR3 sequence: CASRLSWQGARPQHF. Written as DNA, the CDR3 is TGTGCCAGCAGGTTGTCGTGGCAGGGGGCCCGGCCCCAGCATTTT.

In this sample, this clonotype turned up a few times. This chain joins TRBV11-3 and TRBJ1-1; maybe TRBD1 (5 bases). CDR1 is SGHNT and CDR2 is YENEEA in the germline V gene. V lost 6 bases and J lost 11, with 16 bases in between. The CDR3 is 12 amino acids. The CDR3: CASRSGGVRAFF. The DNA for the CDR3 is TGTGCCAGCAGAAGTGGAGGGGTACGTGCTTTCTTT.

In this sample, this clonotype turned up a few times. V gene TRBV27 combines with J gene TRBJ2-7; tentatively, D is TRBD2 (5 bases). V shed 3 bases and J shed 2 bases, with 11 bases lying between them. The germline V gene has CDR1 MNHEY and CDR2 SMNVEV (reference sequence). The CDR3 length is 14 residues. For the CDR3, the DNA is TGTGCCAGCAGTTTCGAGGACGGGACCTACGAGCAGTACTTC. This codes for CASSFEDGTYEQYF.